This T cell receptor (beta chain) came from a study of T cell responses to AZD1222 COVID-19 vaccine. Study context: Second-dose intervals near 4 or 12 weeks were combined.

The study, taken as a whole, reports: Within unmutated variant regions lay the reported targets of nearly half of spike-specific TCRs. White British ancestry dominated among donors, who included more females, and clonal diversity was possibly underestimated. In all cases, repertoires were sampled only after the peak T cell response.

This clone is a singleton in its sample. The antigen remains undetermined. The method was immunoSEQ multiplex PCR; TCRdb's version includes in-frame clones alone and lacks a portion of them. Among 110,000 to 150,000 clones listed, roughly 85% were seen once. Losses at the gene ends were 5 bases for V and 8 bases for J; bases not matched to a gene: 13. The germline gives CDR1 MDHEN, CDR2 SYDVKM. The CDR3 spans 16 residues. Here the sequenced sample was peripheral blood, taken on day 0 of AZD1222 vaccination. This TCR was recovered from an adult in good health. The J gene is TRBJ1-4, the V gene TRBV28; 8 bases agree with TRBD1. The CDR3 sequence is CASSLLAGDRPEKLFF. CDR3 bases: TGTGCCAGCAGTCTCCTCGCCGGGGACAGGCCCGAAAAACTGTTTTTT.